This TCR beta chain originates from a study of shared clonotypes between healthy human individuals. Measured with immunoSEQ multiplex PCR; TCRdb has only the in-frame clones, and not every one. The repertoire has over a million clones, about 75% of them found once; the top ten carry about 1.5%. From germline, CDR1 is SGHRS and CDR2 YFSETQ. Between the trimmed V and J ends, which lost 0 bases and 0 bases, there was a span of 10 bases. This CDR3 comprises 15 residues. The sample comprised memory CD4+ T cells sorted from blood. Regarding subset: CD45RA-negative fraction. The sequence was collected from a man between 18 and 29 years old in good health. The V and J genes are TRBV5-1 and TRBJ2-7; the D gene is possibly TRBD2 (7 bases). The CDR3: CASSLAAGASYEQYF. CDR3 DNA: TGCGCCAGCAGCTTGGCGGCGGGGGCCTCCTACGAGCAGTACTTC.